This TCR beta chain is drawn from a study of blood T cells in healthy people across ages. Study as a whole: Per two T cells, about one barcoded beta molecule was captured through template switching. Study results and limitations: Diversity was higher, and naive CD4+ cells more numerous, in long-lived donors than in aged donors.

This clonotype was seen more than once but under ten times. The antigen remains undetermined. There were healthy Caucasian individuals from Russia, aged roughly 6 to 100, serving as donors. Each of the donors had ten milliliters of peripheral blood drawn into EDTA-treated Vacutainer tubes. The germline V gene encodes CDR1 SEHNR and CDR2 FQNEAQ (reference sequence). V lost 5 bases, J lost 3 bases, and 16 bases lay in between. The CDR3 totals 15 residues. Through a sample-barcoded 5' primer and a J-beta primer mix, a second PCR was run for roughly 6 to 12 cycles. MiXCR, run by TCRdb on the 5' RACE reads, gives a single entry per CDR3 protein. The table has about 1.5 million distinct CDR3 sequences, about 45% seen once.

Source material: blood. The sequence came from a woman under 30 in good health. V is TRBV7-9 and J is TRBJ1-1; possible D gene TRBD1, 5 bases. The CDR3 sequence: CASSPRDLGDTEAFF. CDR3 DNA: TGTGCCAGCAGCCCAAGGGACCTGGGGGACACTGAAGCTTTCTTT.